Here is one TCR beta chain with its context. Preparing the TCRbeta library involved the use of unique molecular identifiers. TCRdb fed the PCR reads into MiXCR, producing one record per CDR3 protein. In the table there are approximately 640,000 distinct CDR3 sequences, approximately 17% of which are singletons. The data originate from a study of T-cell reconstitution after alpha-beta-depleted transplantation in children. The source material was PBMCs from the stem cell graft donor, sampled from the stem cell graft. The sequence came from a human donor who donated a stem cell graft to a child with acute myeloid leukemia.

CDR3 residues: CASSGRQGLEAFF. The CDR3 bases are TGCGCCAGCAGCGGACGACAGGGCCTTGAGGCTTTCTTT. The chain is built from TRBV5-1 and TRBJ1-1; 7 nucleotides align to TRBD1. With 4 bases clipped from V and 11 bases from J, the junction kept 11 bases outside the gene matches. The CDR3 spans 13 residues. Germline V gives CDR1 SGHRS, CDR2 YFSETQ.